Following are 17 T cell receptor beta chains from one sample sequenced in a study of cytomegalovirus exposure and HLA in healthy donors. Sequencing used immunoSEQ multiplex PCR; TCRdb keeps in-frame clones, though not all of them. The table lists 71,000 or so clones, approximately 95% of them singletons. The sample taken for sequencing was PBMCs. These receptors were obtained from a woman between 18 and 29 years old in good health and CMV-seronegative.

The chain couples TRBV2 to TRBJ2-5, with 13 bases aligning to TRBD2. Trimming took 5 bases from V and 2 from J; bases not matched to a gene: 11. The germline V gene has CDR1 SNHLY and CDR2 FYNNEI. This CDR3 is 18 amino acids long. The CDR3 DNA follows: TGTGCCAGCAGTTTCAGTCGACTAGCGGGGGGACTACAAGAGACCCAGTACTTC. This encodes CASSFSRLAGGLQETQYF.

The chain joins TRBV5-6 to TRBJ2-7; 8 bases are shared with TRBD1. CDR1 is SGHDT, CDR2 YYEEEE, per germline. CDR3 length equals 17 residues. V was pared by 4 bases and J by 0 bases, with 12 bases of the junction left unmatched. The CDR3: CASSRRGQGWVSYEQYF. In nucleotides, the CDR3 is TGTGCCAGCAGCCGGAGAGGACAGGGATGGGTCTCCTACGAGCAGTACTTC.

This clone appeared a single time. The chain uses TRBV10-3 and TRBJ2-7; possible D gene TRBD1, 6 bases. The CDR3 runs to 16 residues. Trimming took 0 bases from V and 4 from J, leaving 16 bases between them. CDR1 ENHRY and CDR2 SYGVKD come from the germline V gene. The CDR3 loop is CAISESGQIRGYEQYF. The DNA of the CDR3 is TGTGCCATCAGTGAGTCGGGACAAATCCGGGGTTACGAGCAGTACTTC.

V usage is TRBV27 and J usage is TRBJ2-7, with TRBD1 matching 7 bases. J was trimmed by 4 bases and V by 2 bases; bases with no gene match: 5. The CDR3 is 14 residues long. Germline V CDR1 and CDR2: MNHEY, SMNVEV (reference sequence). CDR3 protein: CASSLRQGLYEQYF. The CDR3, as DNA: TGTGCCAGCAGTTTAAGACAGGGTCTGTACGAGCAGTACTTC.

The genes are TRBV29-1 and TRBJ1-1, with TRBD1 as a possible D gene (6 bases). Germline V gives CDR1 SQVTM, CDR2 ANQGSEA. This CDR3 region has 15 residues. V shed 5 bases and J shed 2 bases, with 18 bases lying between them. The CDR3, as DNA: TGCAGCGTTATCCCCCGAGGGGACACTAACACTGAAGCTTTCTTT. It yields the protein CSVIPRGDTNTEAFF.

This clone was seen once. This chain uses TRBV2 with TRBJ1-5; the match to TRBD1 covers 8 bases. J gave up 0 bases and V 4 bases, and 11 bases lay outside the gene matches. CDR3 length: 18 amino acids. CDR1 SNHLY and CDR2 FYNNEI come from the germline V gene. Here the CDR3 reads CASSGGGQEIHSNQPQHF. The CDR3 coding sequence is TGTGCCAGCAGTGGCGGGGGACAGGAGATTCATAGCAATCAGCCCCAGCATTTT.

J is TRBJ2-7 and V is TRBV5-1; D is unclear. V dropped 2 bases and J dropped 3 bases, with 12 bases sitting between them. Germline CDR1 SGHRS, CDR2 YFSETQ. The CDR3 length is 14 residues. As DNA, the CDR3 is TGCGCCAGCAGCTTATTTCTAGTGGGCTACGAGCAGTACTTC. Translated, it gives CASSLFLVGYEQYF.

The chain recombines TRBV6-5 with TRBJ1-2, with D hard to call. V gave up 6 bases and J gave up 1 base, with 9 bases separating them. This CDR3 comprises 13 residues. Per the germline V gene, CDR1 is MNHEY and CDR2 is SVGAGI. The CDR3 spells CASSLRSNYGYTF. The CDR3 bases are TGTGCCAGCAGCCTACGTAGTAACTATGGCTACACCTTC.

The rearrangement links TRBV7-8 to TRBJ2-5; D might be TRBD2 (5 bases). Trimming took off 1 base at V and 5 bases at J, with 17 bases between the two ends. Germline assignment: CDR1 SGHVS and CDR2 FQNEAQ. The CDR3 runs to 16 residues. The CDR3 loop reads CASSLEIMGGRETQYF. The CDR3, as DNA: TGTGCCAGCAGCTTAGAAATAATGGGCGGGCGGGAGACCCAGTACTTC.

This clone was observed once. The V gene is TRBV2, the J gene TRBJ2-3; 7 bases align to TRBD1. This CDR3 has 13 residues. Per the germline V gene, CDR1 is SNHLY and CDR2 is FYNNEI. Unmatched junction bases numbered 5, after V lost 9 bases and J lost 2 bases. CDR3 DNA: TGTGCCAGAGGGACAGAACTCACAGATACGCAGTATTTT. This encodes CARGTELTDTQYF.

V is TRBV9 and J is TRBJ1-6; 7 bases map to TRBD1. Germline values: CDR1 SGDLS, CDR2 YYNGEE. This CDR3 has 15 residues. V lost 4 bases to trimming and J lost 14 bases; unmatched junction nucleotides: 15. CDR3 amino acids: CASSPSRDSLLSLHF. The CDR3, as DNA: TGTGCCAGCAGCCCCTCCCGGGACAGTCTTCTCTCCCTCCACTTT.

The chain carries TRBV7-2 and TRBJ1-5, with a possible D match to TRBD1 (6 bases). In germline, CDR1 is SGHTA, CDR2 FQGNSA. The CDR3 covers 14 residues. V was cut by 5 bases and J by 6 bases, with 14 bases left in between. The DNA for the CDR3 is TGTGCCAGCAGCCCCGACAGCAGGGGTCAGCCCCAGCATTTT. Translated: CASSPDSRGQPQHF.

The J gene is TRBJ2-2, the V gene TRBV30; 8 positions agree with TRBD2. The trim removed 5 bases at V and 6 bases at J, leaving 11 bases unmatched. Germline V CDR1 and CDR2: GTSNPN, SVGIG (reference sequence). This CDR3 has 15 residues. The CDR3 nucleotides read TGTGCCTGGGATAATGGGGGACTAGTTCCCGGGGAGCTGTTTTTT. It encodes CAWDNGGLVPGELFF. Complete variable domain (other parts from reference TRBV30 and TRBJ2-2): SQTIHQWPATLVQPVGSPLSLECTVEGTSNPNLYWYRQAAGRGLQLLFYSVGIGQISSEVPQNLSASRPQDRQFILSSKKLLLSDSGFYLCAWDNGGLVPGELFFGEGSRLTVL.

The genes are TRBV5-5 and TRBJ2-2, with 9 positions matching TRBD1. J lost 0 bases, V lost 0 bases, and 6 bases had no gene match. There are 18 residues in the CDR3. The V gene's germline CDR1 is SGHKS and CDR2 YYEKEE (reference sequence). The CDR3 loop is CASSLVGQGLANTGELFF. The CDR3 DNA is TGTGCCAGCAGCTTGGTGGGACAGGGTTTGGCGAACACCGGGGAGCTGTTTTTT.

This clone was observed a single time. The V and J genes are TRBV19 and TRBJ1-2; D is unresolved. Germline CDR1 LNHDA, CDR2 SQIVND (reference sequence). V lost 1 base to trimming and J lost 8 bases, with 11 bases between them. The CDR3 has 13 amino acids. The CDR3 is CASSIAHPGGYTF. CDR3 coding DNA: TGTGCCAGTAGTATAGCCCATCCGGGGGGCTACACCTTC.

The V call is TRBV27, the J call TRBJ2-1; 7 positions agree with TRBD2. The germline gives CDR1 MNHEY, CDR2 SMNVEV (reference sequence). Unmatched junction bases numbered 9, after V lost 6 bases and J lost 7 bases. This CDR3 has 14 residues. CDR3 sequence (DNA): TGTGCCAGCAGCCCGACCCTGGGGGGGAATGAGCAGTTCTTC. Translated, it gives CASSPTLGGNEQFF.

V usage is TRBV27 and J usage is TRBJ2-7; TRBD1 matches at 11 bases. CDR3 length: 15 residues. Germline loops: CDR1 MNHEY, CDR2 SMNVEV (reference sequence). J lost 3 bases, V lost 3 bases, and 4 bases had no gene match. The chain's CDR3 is CASSFAGTGGYEQYF. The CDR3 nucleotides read TGTGCCAGCAGTTTCGCCGGGACAGGGGGCTACGAGCAGTACTTC.